This T cell receptor beta chain was documented in a study of PD-1 blockade in classical Hodgkin lymphoma. Study outcomes and limitations: Compared with healthy donors, newly diagnosed patients reportedly showed lower baseline TCR diversity. Although disease activity or prior therapy may be involved, causes of the repertoire differences remain undefined.

Time point meaning: newly diagnosed, previously untreated cHL patient sample. What served as comparison were PBMCs in newly diagnosed, untreated classical Hodgkin lymphoma. Some clones are missing from TCRdb's copy, which holds only in-frame ones; the method was immunoSEQ multiplex PCR. The table records roughly 70,000 clones, over 90% of them present only once. Regarding this clone: Its antigen is unknown.

V trimming: 3 bases; J trimming: 2 bases; junction bases outside the gene matches: 11. CDR1 and CDR2 from the germline V gene are LNHDA and SQIVND (reference sequence). This CDR3 region has 18 residues. This sequence originates from a human donor with classical Hodgkin lymphoma. Sequencing input: peripheral blood mononuclear cells (PBMCs). The rearrangement joins TRBV19 to TRBJ2-3; 10 bases are a match to TRBD2. The CDR3 DNA sequence: TGTGCCAGTAGTATGACCAGCGGGAGGGGCCTTCTCACAGATACGCAGTATTTT. Its translation is CASSMTSGRGLLTDTQYF.